These 11 T cell receptor beta chains were all obtained from the same sample, sequenced in a study of blood T cell repertoires in COVID-19. The method was immunoSEQ multiplex PCR; TCRdb's version includes in-frame clones alone and lacks a portion of them. The table includes tens of thousands of clones, nearly 90% detected once. The source material was peripheral blood. These TCRs come from an older woman with active COVID-19.

The chain carries TRBV3-1 (or the pseudogene TRBV3-2) and TRBJ2-1; D is possibly TRBD1 (5 bases). The CDR3 is made up of 16 amino acids. V was pared by 1 base and J by 2 bases, with 12 bases between. CDR1 and CDR2 from the germline V gene are LGHDT and YNNKEL (reference sequence). CDR3 DNA sequence: TGTGCCAGCAGCCAAGGGCCAGGGCCTCCCTACAATGAGCAGTTCTTC. Its protein product is CASSQGPGPPYNEQFF.

The V and J genes are TRBV11-2 and TRBJ2-3, with 7 nucleotides matching TRBD2. Germline V gene lookup returns CDR1 SGHAT and CDR2 FQNNGV. With 4 bases clipped from V and 5 bases from J, the junction kept 21 bases outside the gene matches. The CDR3 covers 19 residues. CDR3 nucleotides: TGTGCCAGCAGCTCGCCCCCGGTCGGTGTGGGAGGGCCAGGAGATACGCAGTATTTT. Its translation: CASSSPPVGVGGPGDTQYF.

This chain uses TRBV15 with TRBJ2-1; D remains unclear. Deletions cut 0 bases from V and 0 bases from J, with 12 bases between. Germline-derived CDR1 and CDR2 are LNHNV and YYDKDF (reference sequence). The CDR3 spans 17 residues. CDR3 amino acids: CATSRDRSRGSYNEQFF. For the CDR3, the DNA is TGTGCCACCAGCAGAGATAGATCTCGAGGCTCCTACAATGAGCAGTTCTTC.

The rearrangement joins TRBV28 to TRBJ1-4; 8 nucleotides agree with TRBD1. The V segment lost 8 bases and the J segment 4 bases; nucleotides outside the gene matches: 15. This CDR3 has 17 residues. Germline assignment: CDR1 MDHEN and CDR2 SYDVKM. The CDR3 region has the DNA TGTGCCAGCCGGCCGGGGGGCGGACAGGGCTATAATGAAAAACTGTTTTTT. Amino acids: CASRPGGGQGYNEKLFF.

This clone was seen a handful of times. The V call is TRBV7-9, the J call TRBJ2-2; D possibly corresponds to TRBD2 (6 bases). CDR1 is SEHNR, CDR2 FQNEAQ, per germline (reference sequence). V was cut by 5 bases and J by 4 bases, with 14 bases left in between. This CDR3 is built from 15 residues. CDR3 DNA sequence: TGTGCCAGCAGCCCAGGGACTGGATCCACCGGGGAGCTGTTTTTT. The encoded protein is CASSPGTGSTGELFF.

CDR3 coding DNA: TGTGCCAGCAGTTTTAGCTCCTACGAGCAGTACTTC. Translated: CASSFSSYEQYF. V is TRBV6-2 or TRBV6-3 and J is TRBJ2-7; D ambiguous. The CDR3 runs 12 residues. Trimming shortened V by 4 bases and J by 0 bases, and 4 bases separated the two germline ends. Per the germline V gene, CDR1 is MNHEY and CDR2 is SVGEGT.

The genes are TRBV6-2 or TRBV6-3 and TRBJ1-5; D remains ambiguous. The CDR3 sequence is 15 residues long. CDR1 is MNHEY and CDR2 is SVGEGT in the germline V gene. The germline V and J ends were trimmed by 1 base and 0 bases, with 7 bases remaining between them. The CDR3 spells CASSYLRGSNQPQHF. CDR3 DNA: TGTGCCAGCAGTTACTTGCGGGGTAGCAATCAGCCCCAGCATTTT.

This sequence joins TRBV5-6 and TRBJ1-1; a weak D match, TRBD1 (5 bases). This CDR3 has 14 amino acids. Trimming stripped 3 bases from V and 0 bases from J, with 9 bases between. The V gene's germline CDR1 is SGHDT and CDR2 YYEEEE. DNA of the CDR3: TGTGCCAGCAGCTCGAAGACAGTGAACACTGAAGCTTTCTTT. Translated, it gives CASSSKTVNTEAFF.

This clone was observed a handful of times. The chain links TRBV5-5 to TRBJ1-2; 10 bases align to TRBD1. V dropped 4 bases and J dropped 4; count of bases not matched to a gene: 13. Looked up from germline, CDR1 is SGHKS and CDR2 is YYEKEE (reference sequence). The CDR3 extends over 17 amino acids. DNA for the CDR3: TGTGCCAGCAGCCCAGACAGGGGGCATTATGGCGGCTATGGCTACACCTTC. Its translation is CASSPDRGHYGGYGYTF. Full variable domain (remainder filled in from reference TRBV5-5 and TRBJ1-2): DAGVTQSPTHLIKTRGQQVTLRCSPISGHKSVSWYQQVLGQGPQFIFQYYEKEERGRGNFPDRFSARQFPNYSSELNVNALLLGDSALYLCASSPDRGHYGGYGYTFGSGTRLTVV.

The J gene is TRBJ2-2, the V gene TRBV6-1, with 9 nucleotides matching TRBD1. V gave up 4 bases and J gave up 7 bases; unmatched junction bases: 13. The V gene's germline CDR1 is MNHNS and CDR2 SASEGT. The CDR3 sequence is 17 residues long. The CDR3 DNA reads as TGTGCCAGCAGTGTACACCGGACAGGGGCCCCCGGCGGGGAGCTGTTTTTT. Translated: CASSVHRTGAPGGELFF.

V gene TRBV30 combines with J gene TRBJ1-3, with D unresolved. V gave up 2 bases and J gave up 2 bases, with 7 bases separating them. The CDR3 runs 13 residues. Germline V gene sequence: CDR1 GTSNPN, CDR2 SVGIG (reference sequence). The CDR3 nucleotides are TGTGCCTGGAGTAACGGGACTGGAAACACCATATATTTT. This codes for CAWSNGTGNTIYF. Looking up the rest from reference TRBV30 and TRBJ1-3 gives the full variable domain: SQTIHQWPATLVQPVGSPLSLECTVEGTSNPNLYWYRQAAGRGLQLLFYSVGIGQISSEVPQNLSASRPQDRQFILSSKKLLLSDSGFYLCAWSNGTGNTIYFGEGSWLTVV.